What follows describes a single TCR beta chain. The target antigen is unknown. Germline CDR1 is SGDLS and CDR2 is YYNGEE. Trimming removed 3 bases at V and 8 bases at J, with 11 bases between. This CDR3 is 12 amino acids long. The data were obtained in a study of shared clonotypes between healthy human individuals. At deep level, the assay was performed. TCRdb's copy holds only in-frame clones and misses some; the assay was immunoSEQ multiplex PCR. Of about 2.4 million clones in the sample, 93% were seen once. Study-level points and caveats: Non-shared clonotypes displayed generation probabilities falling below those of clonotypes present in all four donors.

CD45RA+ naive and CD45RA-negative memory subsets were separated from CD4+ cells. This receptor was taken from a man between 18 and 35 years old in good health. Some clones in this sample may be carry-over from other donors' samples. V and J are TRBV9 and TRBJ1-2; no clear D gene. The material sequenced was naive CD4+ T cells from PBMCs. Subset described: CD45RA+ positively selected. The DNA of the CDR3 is TGTGCCAGCAGCGCCCCGATGGGGGGCTACACCTTC. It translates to CASSAPMGGYTF.